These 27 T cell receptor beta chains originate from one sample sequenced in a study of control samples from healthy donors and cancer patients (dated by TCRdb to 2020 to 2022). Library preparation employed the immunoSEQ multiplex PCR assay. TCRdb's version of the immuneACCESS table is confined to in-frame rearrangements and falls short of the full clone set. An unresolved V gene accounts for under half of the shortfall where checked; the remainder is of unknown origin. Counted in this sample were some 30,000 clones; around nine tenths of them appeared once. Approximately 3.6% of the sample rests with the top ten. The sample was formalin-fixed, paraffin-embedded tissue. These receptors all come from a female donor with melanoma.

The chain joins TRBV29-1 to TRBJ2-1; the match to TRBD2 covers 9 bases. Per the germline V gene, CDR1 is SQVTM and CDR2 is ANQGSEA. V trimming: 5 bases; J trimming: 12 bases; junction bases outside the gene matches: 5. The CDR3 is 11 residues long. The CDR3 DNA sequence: TGCAGCGTTCTTAGCGGGAGTCGGCAGTTCTTC. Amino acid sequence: CSVLSGSRQFF.

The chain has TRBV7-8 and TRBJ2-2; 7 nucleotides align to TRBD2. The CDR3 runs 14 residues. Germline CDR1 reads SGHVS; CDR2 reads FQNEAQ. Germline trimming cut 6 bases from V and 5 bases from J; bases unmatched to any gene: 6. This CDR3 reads CASRLPRGTGELFF. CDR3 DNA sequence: TGTGCCAGCAGACTCCCGCGGGGGACCGGGGAGCTGTTTTTT.

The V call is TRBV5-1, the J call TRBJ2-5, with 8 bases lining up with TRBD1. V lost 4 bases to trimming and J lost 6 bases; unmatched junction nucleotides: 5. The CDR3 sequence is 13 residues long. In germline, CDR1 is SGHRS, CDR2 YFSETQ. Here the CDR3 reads CASSPGQEKTQYF. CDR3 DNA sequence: TGCGCCAGCAGCCCGGGACAGGAAAAGACCCAGTACTTC.

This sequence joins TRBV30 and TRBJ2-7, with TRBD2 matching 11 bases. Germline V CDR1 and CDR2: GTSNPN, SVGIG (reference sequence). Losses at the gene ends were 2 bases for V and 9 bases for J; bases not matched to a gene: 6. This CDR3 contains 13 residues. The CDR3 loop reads CAWSTTSGMVQYF. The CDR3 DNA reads TGTGCCTGGAGTACGACTAGCGGGATGGTGCAGTACTTC.

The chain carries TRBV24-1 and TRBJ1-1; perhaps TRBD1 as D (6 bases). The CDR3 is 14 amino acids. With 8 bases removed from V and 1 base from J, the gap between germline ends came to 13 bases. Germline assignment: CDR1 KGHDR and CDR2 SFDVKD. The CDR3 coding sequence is TGTGCCACCACCAGAGAGGGGGAGAACACTGAAGCTTTCTTT. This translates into CATTREGENTEAFF.

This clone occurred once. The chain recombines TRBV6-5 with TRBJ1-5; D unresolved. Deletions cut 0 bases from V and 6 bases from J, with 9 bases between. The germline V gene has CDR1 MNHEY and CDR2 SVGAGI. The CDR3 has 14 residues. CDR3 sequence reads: CASSYSGSGQPQHF. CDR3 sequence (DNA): TGTGCCAGCAGTTACTCGGGCAGCGGTCAGCCCCAGCATTTT.

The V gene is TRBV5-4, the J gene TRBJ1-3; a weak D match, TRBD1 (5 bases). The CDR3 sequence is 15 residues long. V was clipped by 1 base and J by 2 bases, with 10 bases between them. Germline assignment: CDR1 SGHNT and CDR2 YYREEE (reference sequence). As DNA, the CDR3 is TGTGCCAGCAGCTTGTCCGGGGGGGCTGGAAACACCATATATTTT. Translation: CASSLSGGAGNTIYF.

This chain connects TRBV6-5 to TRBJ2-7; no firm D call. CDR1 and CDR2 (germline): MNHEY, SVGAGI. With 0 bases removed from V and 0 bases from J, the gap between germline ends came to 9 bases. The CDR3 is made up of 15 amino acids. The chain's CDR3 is CASSYSGRNSYEQYF. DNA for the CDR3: TGTGCCAGCAGTTACTCCGGGCGAAACTCCTACGAGCAGTACTTC.

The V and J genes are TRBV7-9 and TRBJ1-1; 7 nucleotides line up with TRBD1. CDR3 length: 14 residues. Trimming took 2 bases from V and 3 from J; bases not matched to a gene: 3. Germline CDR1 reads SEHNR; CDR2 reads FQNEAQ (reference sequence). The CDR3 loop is CASSLKGADTEAFF. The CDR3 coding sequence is TGTGCCAGCAGCTTAAAGGGGGCGGACACTGAAGCTTTCTTT.

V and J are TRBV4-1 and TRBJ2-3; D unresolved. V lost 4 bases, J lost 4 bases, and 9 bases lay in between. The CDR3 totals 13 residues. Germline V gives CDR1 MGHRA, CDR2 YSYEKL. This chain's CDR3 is CASSLTGADTQYF. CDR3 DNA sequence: TGCGCCAGCAGCCTTACGGGCGCAGATACGCAGTATTTT.

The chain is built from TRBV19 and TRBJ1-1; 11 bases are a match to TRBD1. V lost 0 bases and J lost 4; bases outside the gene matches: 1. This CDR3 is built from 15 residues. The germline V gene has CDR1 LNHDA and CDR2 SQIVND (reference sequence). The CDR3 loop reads CASSIDGTGGTEAFF. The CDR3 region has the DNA TGTGCCAGTAGTATAGATGGGACAGGGGGCACTGAAGCTTTCTTT.

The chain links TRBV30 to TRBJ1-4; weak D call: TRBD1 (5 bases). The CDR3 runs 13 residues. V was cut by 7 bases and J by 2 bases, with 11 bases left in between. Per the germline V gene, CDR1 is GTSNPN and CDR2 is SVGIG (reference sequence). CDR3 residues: CASLTDTNEKLFF. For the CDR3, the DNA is TGTGCCTCATTGACAGACACTAATGAAAAACTGTTTTTT.

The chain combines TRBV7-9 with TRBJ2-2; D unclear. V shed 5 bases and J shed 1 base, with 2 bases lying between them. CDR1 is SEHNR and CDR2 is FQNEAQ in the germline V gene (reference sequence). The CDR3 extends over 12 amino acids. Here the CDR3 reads CASSENTGELFF. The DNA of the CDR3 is TGTGCCAGCAGCGAGAACACCGGGGAGCTGTTTTTT.

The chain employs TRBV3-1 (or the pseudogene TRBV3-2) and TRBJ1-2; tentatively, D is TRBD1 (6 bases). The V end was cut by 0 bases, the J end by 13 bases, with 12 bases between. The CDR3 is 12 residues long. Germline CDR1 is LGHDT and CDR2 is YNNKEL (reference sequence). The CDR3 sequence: CASSQEVGGTTF. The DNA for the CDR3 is TGTGCCAGCAGCCAAGAGGTGGGGGGCACCACCTTC.

CDR3 region: CSVEQKGGEQYF. The CDR3 region has the DNA TGCAGCGTTGAACAGAAGGGAGGCGAGCAGTACTTC. The J gene is TRBJ2-7, the V gene TRBV29-1; a possible D gene is TRBD2 (6 bases). Trimming took off 2 bases at V and 6 bases at J, with 11 bases between the two ends. The CDR3 runs to 12 residues. The germline CDR1 and CDR2 sequences are SQVTM and ANQGSEA.

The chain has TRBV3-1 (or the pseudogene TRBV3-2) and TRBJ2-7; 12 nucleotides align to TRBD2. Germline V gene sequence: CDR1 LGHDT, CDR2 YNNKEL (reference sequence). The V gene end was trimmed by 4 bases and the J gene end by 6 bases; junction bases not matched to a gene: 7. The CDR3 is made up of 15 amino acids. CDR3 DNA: TGTGCCAGCAGCCTTTCTAGCGGGAGGGCCAGCGAGCAGTACTTC. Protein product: CASSLSSGRASEQYF.

The CDR3: CASSLDGPTQYF. In DNA, the CDR3 is TGTGCCAGCAGCTTAGACGGGCCCACCCAGTATTTT. This chain uses TRBV7-2 with TRBJ2-3; D is undetermined. CDR1 is SGHTA and CDR2 is FQGNSA in the germline V gene. The ends were cut back, 1 base at V and 12 bases at J, with 11 bases in the middle. CDR3 length: 12 residues.

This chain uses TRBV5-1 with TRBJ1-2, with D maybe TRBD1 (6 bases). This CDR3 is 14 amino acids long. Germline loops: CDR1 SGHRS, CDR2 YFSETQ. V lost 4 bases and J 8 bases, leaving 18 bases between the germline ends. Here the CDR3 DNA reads TGCGCCAGCAGCCCACCCGAACAGGGTTGGGGCTACACCTTC. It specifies CASSPPEQGWGYTF.

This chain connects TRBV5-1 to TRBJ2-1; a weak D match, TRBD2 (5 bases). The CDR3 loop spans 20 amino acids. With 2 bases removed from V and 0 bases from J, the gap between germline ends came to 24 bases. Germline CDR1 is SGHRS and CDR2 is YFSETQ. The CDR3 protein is CASSLSLHRVRESSYNEQFF. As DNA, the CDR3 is TGCGCCAGCAGCTTATCGTTGCATCGGGTGAGGGAGAGCTCCTACAATGAGCAGTTCTTC. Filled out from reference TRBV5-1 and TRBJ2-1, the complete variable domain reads KAGVTQTPRYLIKTRGQQVTLSCSPISGHRSVSWYQQTPGQGLQFLFEYFSETQRNKGNFPGRFSGRQFSNSRSEMNVSTLELGDSALYLCASSLSLHRVRESSYNEQFFGPGTRLTVL.

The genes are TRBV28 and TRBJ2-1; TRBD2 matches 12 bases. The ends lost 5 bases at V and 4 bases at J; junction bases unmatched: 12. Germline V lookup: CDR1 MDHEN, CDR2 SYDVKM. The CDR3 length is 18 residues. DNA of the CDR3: TGTGCCAGCAGTGCTCAGGGGCTCGGGACTAGCGGGTACAATGAGCAGTTCTTC. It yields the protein CASSAQGLGTSGYNEQFF.

CDR3 sequence (DNA): TGCGCCAGCAGCCTTGGTGAGGGACAGGGGGCGAATCAGCCCCAGCATTTT. It translates to CASSLGEGQGANQPQHF. The V and J genes are TRBV5-1 and TRBJ1-5; TRBD1 agrees at 12 bases. This CDR3 has 17 residues. CDR1 is SGHRS and CDR2 is YFSETQ in the germline V gene. V shed 4 bases and J 4 bases; nucleotides not matched to a gene: 9.

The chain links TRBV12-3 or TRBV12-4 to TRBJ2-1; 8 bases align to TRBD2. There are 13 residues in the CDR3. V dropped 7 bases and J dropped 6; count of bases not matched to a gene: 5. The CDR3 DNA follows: TGTGCCAGCAACCCCGGACTAGCCAATGAGCAGTTCTTC. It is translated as CASNPGLANEQFF.

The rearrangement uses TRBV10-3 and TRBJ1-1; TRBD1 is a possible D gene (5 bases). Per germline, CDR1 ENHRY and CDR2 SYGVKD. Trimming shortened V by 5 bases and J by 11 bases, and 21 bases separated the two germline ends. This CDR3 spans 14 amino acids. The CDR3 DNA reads TGTGCCATCAGTAAGACAGACGAAGGGACTTGGGCTTTCTTT. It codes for CAISKTDEGTWAFF.

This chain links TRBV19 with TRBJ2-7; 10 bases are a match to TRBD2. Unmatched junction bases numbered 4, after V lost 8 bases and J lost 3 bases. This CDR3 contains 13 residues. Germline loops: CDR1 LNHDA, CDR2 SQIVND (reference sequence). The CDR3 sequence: CASGGTSVYEQYF. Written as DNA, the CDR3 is TGTGCCAGTGGCGGGACTAGCGTCTACGAGCAGTACTTC. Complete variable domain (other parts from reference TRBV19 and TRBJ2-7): DGGITQSPKYLFRKEGQNVTLSCEQNLNHDAMYWYRQDPGQGLRLIYYSQIVNDFQKGDIAEGYSVSREKKESFPLTVTSAQKNPTAFYLCASGGTSVYEQYFGPGTRLTVT.

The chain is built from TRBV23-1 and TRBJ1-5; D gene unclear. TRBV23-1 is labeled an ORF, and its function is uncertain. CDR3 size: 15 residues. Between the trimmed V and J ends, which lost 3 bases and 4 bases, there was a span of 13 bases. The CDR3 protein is CASSHGRACNQPQHF. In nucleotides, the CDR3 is TGCGCCAGCAGTCATGGGAGGGCGTGTAATCAGCCCCAGCATTTT.

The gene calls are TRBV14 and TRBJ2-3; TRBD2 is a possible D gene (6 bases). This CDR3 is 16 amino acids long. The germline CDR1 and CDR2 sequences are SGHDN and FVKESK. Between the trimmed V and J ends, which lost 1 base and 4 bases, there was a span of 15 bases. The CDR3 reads CASSQAGGTLSDTQYF. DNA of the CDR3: TGTGCCAGCAGCCAAGCGGGCGGGACTCTTTCAGATACGCAGTATTTT.

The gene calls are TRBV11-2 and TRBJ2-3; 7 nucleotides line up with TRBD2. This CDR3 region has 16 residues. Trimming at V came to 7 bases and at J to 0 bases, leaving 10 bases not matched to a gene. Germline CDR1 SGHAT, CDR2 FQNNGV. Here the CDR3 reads CASNPRLAVSTDTQYF. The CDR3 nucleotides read TGTGCCAGCAACCCGCGGCTAGCGGTTAGCACAGATACGCAGTATTTT.